A single sample gave rise to the 17 T cell receptor beta chains below, sequenced in a study of cytomegalovirus exposure and HLA in healthy donors. The primer mix had 60 Vbeta and 13 Jbeta primers. Clones were sequenced by immunoSEQ multiplex PCR, and TCRdb holds only the in-frame ones, with some missing. Among around 130,000 clones listed, roughly 70% were seen once. The sequenced sample was PBMCs. The receptors come from a man under 40 in good health and CMV-seronegative.

This clone was found a few times. V usage is TRBV5-1 and J usage is TRBJ1-1; no clear D gene. The CDR3 is made up of 17 amino acids. Germline V lookup: CDR1 SGHRS, CDR2 YFSETQ. Trimming left V 1 base short and J 3 bases short, with 19 bases between. The CDR3 DNA reads TGCGCCAGCAGCTTGCCCCTAGACTCTCCTCGGGACACTGAAGCTTTCTTT. Translating gives CASSLPLDSPRDTEAFF.

This clone occurred once. This rearrangement joins TRBV29-1 to TRBJ2-1, with a weak D call TRBD2 (5 bases). In germline, CDR1 is SQVTM, CDR2 ANQGSEA. Trimming left V 7 bases short and J 0 bases short, with 10 bases between. CDR3 length equals 13 residues. CDR3 sequence: CSAAGRSYNEQFF. The CDR3, as DNA: TGCAGCGCCGCGGGCCGCTCCTACAATGAGCAGTTCTTC.

The chain joins TRBV5-4 to TRBJ2-1; 9 bases are shared with TRBD2. The CDR3 loop spans 16 amino acids. Per germline, CDR1 SGHNT and CDR2 YYREEE (reference sequence). The junction had 12 bases not matched to a gene; V was cut back by 1 base and J by 10 bases. The CDR3 coding sequence is TGTGCCAGCAGCTTGACTAGCGGGCGAAATGGGGAAGAGCAGTTCTTC. This encodes CASSLTSGRNGEEQFF.

The V and J genes are TRBV4-3 and TRBJ2-2; D not resolved. This CDR3 comprises 12 residues. CDR1 LGHNA and CDR2 YSLEER come from the germline V gene. Between the trimmed V and J ends, which lost 8 bases and 2 bases, there was a span of 6 bases. The CDR3 DNA follows: TGCGCCAGCGGGCAAAACACCGGGGAGCTGTTTTTT. Its protein is CASGQNTGELFF.

The chain joins TRBV28 to TRBJ1-5; perhaps TRBD1 as D (6 bases). The CDR3 has 15 residues. CDR1 MDHEN and CDR2 SYDVKM come from the germline V gene. With 3 bases removed from V and 2 bases from J, the gap between germline ends came to 11 bases. Here the CDR3 DNA reads TGTGCCAGCAGTTTCGGGGGGCAAGGCAATCAGCCCCAGCATTTT. It is translated as CASSFGGQGNQPQHF.

V usage is TRBV15 and J usage is TRBJ2-3; tentative D call: TRBD1 (5 bases). This CDR3 spans 14 amino acids. With 2 bases removed from V and 3 bases from J, the gap between germline ends came to 9 bases. Germline V CDR1 and CDR2: LNHNV, YYDKDF (reference sequence). The CDR3 nucleotides read TGTGCCACCAGCAGACAGGGCAATACAGATACGCAGTATTTT. This codes for CATSRQGNTDTQYF. Full variable domain (missing parts from reference TRBV15 and TRBJ2-3): DAMVIQNPRYQVTQFGKPVTLSCSQTLNHNVMYWYQQKSSQAPKLLFHYYDKDFNNEADTPDNFQSRRPNTSFCFLDIRSPGLGDTAMYLCATSRQGNTDTQYFGPGTRLTVL.

This clone has more than one count but fewer than ten. This chain links TRBV7-2 with TRBJ2-7; D gene unclear. The CDR3 contains 13 residues. Germline V gene lookup returns CDR1 SGHTA and CDR2 FQGNSA. V lost 1 base and J 6 bases, leaving 10 bases between the germline ends. The CDR3 region is CASSLGLSFEQYF. The CDR3 bases are TGTGCCAGCAGCTTAGGTCTCTCTTTCGAGCAGTACTTC.

J is TRBJ1-2 and V is TRBV30, with D unresolved. This CDR3 comprises 14 residues. Per germline, CDR1 GTSNPN and CDR2 SVGIG (reference sequence). V was trimmed by 1 base and J by 4 bases, leaving 13 bases between them. The DNA for the CDR3 is TGTGCCTGGAGTGGGACGGATCGGGGCTATGGCTACACCTTC. It translates to CAWSGTDRGYGYTF.

V usage is TRBV28 and J usage is TRBJ1-4, with D maybe TRBD1 (5 bases). CDR1 is MDHEN and CDR2 is SYDVKM in the germline V gene. The length of the CDR3 is 14 residues. The V gene lost 2 bases and the J gene lost 8 bases, with 12 bases spanning the gap. DNA for the CDR3: TGTGCCAGCAGTTTACTCCAGGGCCAGGAAAAACTGTTTTTT. Residues: CASSLLQGQEKLFF.

CDR3 loop: CASSHGGNEQFF. CDR3 nucleotides: TGTGCCAGCAGCCACGGGGGCAATGAGCAGTTCTTC. This sequence joins TRBV6-6 and TRBJ2-1, with a tentative D call TRBD2 (6 bases). The V and J ends lost 6 bases and 6 bases respectively, with 9 bases between them. CDR3 length equals 12 residues. The germline gives CDR1 MNHNY, CDR2 SVGAGI (reference sequence).

This chain uses TRBV5-1 with TRBJ2-1, with 8 bases lining up with TRBD1. After removal of 3 bases from V and 5 bases from J, the junction contained 1 base not matched to a gene. The germline V gene has CDR1 SGHRS and CDR2 YFSETQ. The CDR3 runs 13 residues. This CDR3 is CASSWDRNNEQFF. Here the CDR3 DNA reads TGCGCCAGCAGCTGGGACAGGAACAATGAGCAGTTCTTC.

For the CDR3, the DNA is TGTGCCAGCAGCCGTACCTGGGGGGATCAGCCCCAGCATTTT. Its protein product is CASSRTWGDQPQHF. The J gene is TRBJ1-5, the V gene TRBV7-6; a possible D gene is TRBD1 (5 bases). The CDR3 contains 14 residues. V dropped 5 bases and J dropped 5 bases, with 13 bases sitting between them. Germline V lookup: CDR1 SGHVS, CDR2 FNYEAQ.

This sequence joins TRBV5-4 and TRBJ1-4, with D maybe TRBD1 (6 bases). This CDR3 has 14 amino acids. Deletions cut 0 bases from V and 12 bases from J, with 15 bases between. Germline lookup yields CDR1 SGHNT and CDR2 YYREEE (reference sequence). The DNA of the CDR3 is TGTGCCAGCAGCTTGGACAGGGTTAATAGGGAACTGTTTTTT. It yields the protein CASSLDRVNRELFF. The complete variable domain, with remaining parts taken from reference TRBV5-4 and TRBJ1-4, reads ETGVTQSPTHLIKTRGQQVTLRCSSQSGHNTVSWYQQALGQGPQFIFQYYREEENGRGNFPPRFSGLQFPNYSSELNVNALELDDSALYLCASSLDRVNRELFFGSGTQLSVL.

This clone was counted only a few times. The chain has TRBV5-6 and TRBJ1-2, with 11 positions matching TRBD1. Germline lookup yields CDR1 SGHDT and CDR2 YYEEEE. Germline trimming cut 0 bases from V and 7 bases from J; bases unmatched to any gene: 2. The length of the CDR3 is 14 residues. The CDR3 DNA reads as TGTGCCAGCAGCTTGGGGGACAGGGGGTTTGGCTACACCTTC. It is translated as CASSLGDRGFGYTF.

The chain links TRBV28 to TRBJ2-1; 9 positions match TRBD2. With V trimmed by 4 bases and J by 3 bases, 10 bases remained unmatched. Germline V gene lookup returns CDR1 MDHEN and CDR2 SYDVKM. This CDR3 contains 17 residues. CDR3 in amino acids: CASSSSGVTSGYNEQFF. CDR3 DNA: TGTGCCAGCAGTTCCTCCGGCGTGACTAGCGGCTACAATGAGCAGTTCTTC.

The chain recombines TRBV21-1 with TRBJ2-7; the D call in the table, TRBD2, was not verified against the DNA. TRBV21-1 corresponds to a pseudogene. The CDR3 runs 13 residues. Here the CDR3 DNA reads TGTGCCAGCACCCCGTCCGGGAGTCTGGAGCAGTACTTC. Translated: CASTPSGSLEQYF.

The chain is built from TRBV7-3 and TRBJ2-3; D is possibly TRBD1 (5 bases). V was trimmed by 2 bases and J by 2 bases, leaving 11 bases between them. The CDR3 has 15 residues. Germline lookup yields CDR1 SGHTA and CDR2 FQGTGA. This chain's CDR3 is CASSLGQGLTDTQYF. In nucleotides, the CDR3 is TGTGCCAGCAGCTTAGGGCAGGGCCTCACAGATACGCAGTATTTT.